This TCR beta chain was obtained from a study of cytomegalovirus exposure and HLA in healthy donors. Study-level points and caveats: Trimming of TCR beta V- and J-genes showed a link, identified in a later analysis, to a missense DCLRE1C variant.

The PCR made use of 60 Vbeta and 13 Jbeta primers. Data came from immunoSEQ multiplex PCR; TCRdb stores just in-frame clones and leaves some out. The table records around 190,000 clones, around 76% of them present only once. For this clone: What it binds is not known.

Per germline, CDR1 SQVTM and CDR2 ANQGSEA. V lost 4 bases, J lost 4 bases, and 4 bases stayed unmatched. This CDR3 region has 14 residues. Sequencing input: PBMCs. The V call is TRBV29-1, the J call TRBJ2-7; the match to TRBD2 covers 13 bases. This TCR was recovered from a man aged 25 to 45 in good health and CMV-seronegative. Here the CDR3 DNA reads TGCAGCGTTGGGACTAGCGGGAGCGGATACGAGCAGTACTTC. It codes for CSVGTSGSGYEQYF.